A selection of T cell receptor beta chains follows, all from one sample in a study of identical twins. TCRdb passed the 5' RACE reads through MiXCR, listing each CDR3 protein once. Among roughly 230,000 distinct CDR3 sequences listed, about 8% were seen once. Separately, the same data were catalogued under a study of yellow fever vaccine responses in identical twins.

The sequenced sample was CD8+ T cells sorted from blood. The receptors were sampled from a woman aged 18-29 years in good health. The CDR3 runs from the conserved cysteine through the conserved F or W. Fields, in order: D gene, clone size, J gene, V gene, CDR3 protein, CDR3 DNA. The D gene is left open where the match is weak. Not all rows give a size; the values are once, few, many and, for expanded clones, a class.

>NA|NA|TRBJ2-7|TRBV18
CASFSGRSSYEQYF
TGTGCCAGCTTTTCGGGACGGAGCTCCTACGAGCAGTACTTC
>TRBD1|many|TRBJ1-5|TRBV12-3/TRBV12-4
CASSPGGQGGPQPQHF
TGTGCCAGCAGTCCAGGGGGACAGGGCGGCCCTCAGCCCCAGCATTTT
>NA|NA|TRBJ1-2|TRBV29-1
CSVVKMTEEDGYTF
TGCAGCGTTGTGAAAATGACAGAGGAAGATGGCTACACCTTC
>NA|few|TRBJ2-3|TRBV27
CASSYLRRGLRSDTQYF
TGTGCCAGCAGCTATCTCCGACGGGGCCTCCGATCGGATACGCAGTATTTT
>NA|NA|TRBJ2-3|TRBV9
CASSVGGGRTDTQYF
TGTGCCAGCAGCGTAGGGGGGGGGCGCACAGATACGCAGTATTTT
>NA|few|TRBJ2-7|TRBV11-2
CASSPHPEDGYEQYF
TGTGCCAGCAGCCCACACCCCGAGGATGGTTACGAGCAGTACTTC
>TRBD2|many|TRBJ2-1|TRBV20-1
CSARDKASGRGEQFF
TGCAGTGCTAGAGATAAGGCTAGCGGTAGGGGTGAGCAGTTCTTC
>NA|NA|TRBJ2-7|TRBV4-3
CASSQDLRFYEQYF
TGCGCCAGCAGCCAAGATCTCAGGTTCTACGAGCAGTACTTC
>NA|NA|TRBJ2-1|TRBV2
CASSEARGLQYNEQFF
TGTGCCAGCAGTGAAGCGCGGGGACTTCAATACAATGAGCAGTTCTTC
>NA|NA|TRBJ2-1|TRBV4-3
CASSQEAERNYNVQFF
TGCGCCAGCAGCCAAGAGGCGGAGCGCAACTACAATGTGCAGTTCTTC
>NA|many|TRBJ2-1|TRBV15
CATSSSGNEQFF
TGTGCCACCAGCAGTAGCGGCAATGAGCAGTTCTTC
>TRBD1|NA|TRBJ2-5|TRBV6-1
CASGSGTGAWETQYF
TGTGCCAGCGGCTCCGGGACAGGGGCATGGGAGACCCAGTACTTC
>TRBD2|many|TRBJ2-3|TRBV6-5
CASSYMLAGGPDTQYF
TGTGCCAGCAGTTACATGCTAGCGGGCGGCCCAGATACGCAGTATTTT
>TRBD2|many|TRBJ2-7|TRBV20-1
CSAATTSGYPYEQYF
TGCAGTGCGGCCACGACTAGCGGCTATCCCTACGAGCAGTACTTC
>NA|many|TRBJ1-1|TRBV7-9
CASSLVRGTDIEAFF
TGTGCCAGCAGCTTAGTTCGAGGGACGGATATTGAAGCTTTCTTT
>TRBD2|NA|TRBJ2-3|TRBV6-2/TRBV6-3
CASSTKREGPDTQYF
TGTGCCAGCAGCACCAAGCGGGAGGGACCAGATACGCAGTATTTT
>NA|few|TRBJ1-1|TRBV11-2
CASSSASGVWDTEAFF
TGTGCCAGCAGCTCCGCTTCAGGGGTGTGGGACACTGAAGCTTTCTTT
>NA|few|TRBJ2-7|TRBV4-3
CASSQDPRREQYF
TGCGCCAGCAGCCAAGACCCCCGCCGGGAGCAGTACTTC
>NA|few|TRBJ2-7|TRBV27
CASSFRPGAAYEQYF
TGTGCCAGCAGTTTTCGGCCAGGGGCAGCCTACGAGCAGTACTTC
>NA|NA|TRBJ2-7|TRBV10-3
CAISPDGSYEQYF
TGTGCCATCAGCCCGGACGGTTCCTACGAGCAGTACTTC
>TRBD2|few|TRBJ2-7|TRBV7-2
CASSPVGGRSSYEQYF
TGTGCCAGCAGCCCGGTGGGCGGGAGAAGCTCCTACGAGCAGTACTTC
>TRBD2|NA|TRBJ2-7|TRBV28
CASRQRGGSYEQYF
TGTGCCAGCAGGCAGCGGGGAGGCTCCTACGAGCAGTACTTC
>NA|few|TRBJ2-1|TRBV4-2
CASSQVGRSGIGSYNEQFF
TGTGCCAGCAGCCAAGTGGGTAGATCTGGTATAGGGTCCTACAATGAGCAGTTCTTC
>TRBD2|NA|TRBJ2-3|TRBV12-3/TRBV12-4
CASSRGLAPTDTQYF
TGTGCCAGCAGCCGGGGACTAGCCCCCACAGATACGCAGTATTTT
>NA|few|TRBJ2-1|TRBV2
CASSEALAVRVDEQFF
TGTGCCAGCAGTGAAGCGCTGGCAGTCAGGGTAGATGAGCAGTTCTTC
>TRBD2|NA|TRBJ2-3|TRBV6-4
CASSDLAGGSSDTQYF
TGTGCCAGCAGTGACCTCGCGGGAGGGTCGTCAGATACGCAGTATTTT
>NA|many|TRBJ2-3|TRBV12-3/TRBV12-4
CASRLGGDTDTQYF
TGTGCCAGCAGGTTAGGAGGAGACACAGATACGCAGTATTTT
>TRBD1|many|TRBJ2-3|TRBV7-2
CASSLGQGKQDTQYF
TGTGCCAGCAGCTTAGGACAGGGGAAGCAAGATACGCAGTATTTT
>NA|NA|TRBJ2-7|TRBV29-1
CSVAGNSYEQYF
TGCAGCGTTGCTGGGAACTCCTACGAGCAGTACTTC
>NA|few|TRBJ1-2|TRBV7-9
CASRQTDSPADGYTF
TGTGCCAGCAGGCAGACTGACAGCCCCGCGGATGGCTACACCTTC
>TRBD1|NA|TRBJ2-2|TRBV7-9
CASSWTGSSVNTGELFF
TGTGCCAGCAGCTGGACAGGGAGTTCAGTGAACACCGGGGAGCTGTTTTTT
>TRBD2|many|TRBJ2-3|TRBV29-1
CSVWGGRGATQYF
TGCAGCGTATGGGGGGGTCGAGGGGCTACGCAGTATTTT
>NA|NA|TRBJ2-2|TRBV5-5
CAVIGTLIATGELFF
TGTGCAGTTATCGGGACTCTCATAGCTACCGGGGAGCTGTTTTTT
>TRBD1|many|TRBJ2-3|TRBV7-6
CASSPTDRSTDTQYF
TGTGCCAGCAGCCCCACGGACAGGAGCACAGATACGCAGTATTTT
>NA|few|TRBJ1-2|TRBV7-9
CASSDHKTINYGYTF
TGTGCCAGCAGCGATCATAAGACAATTAACTATGGCTACACCTTC